The T cell receptor (beta chain) described here comes from a study of shared clonotypes between healthy human individuals (dated by TCRdb to 2018 to 2021). Regarding the study in general: Three men and a couple of women, aged 18 to 49 years, made up the cohort. For each donor, CD4 naive and CD4 memory were each given three plates, CD8 naive was given two plates, and CD8 memory was given one plate. Blood TCR repertoires of about five healthy adults were deeply sequenced to estimate repertoire size and the extent of clonotype sharing between individuals. Libraries were prepared and TCR repertoires were sequenced by different laboratories using diverse techniques, in order to increase sequencing depth and limit assay-specific biases. Per donor, leukapheresis produced somewhere between about 0.85 and 8.9 billion PBMCs. The research as a whole found: Sampling was restricted to blood, and TCR repertoires in tissue are likely to differ from TCR repertoires in blood. Because the study included a small number of donors, the genetic and exposure-history diversity represented was limited. Pairwise subsampling led to the expectation that sequencing depth would affect the degree of clonotype sharing among donors. When a few donors were compared, the shared fraction of clonotypes was about 5.5% for naive CD4, around 3.5% for naive CD8, 2.3% for memory CD4, and less than 0.45% for memory CD8. Clonotypes shared by all four sorted-subset donors showed higher generation probabilities than non-shared clonotypes. Incomplete sequencing was indicated by rarefaction of sorted-subset datasets, despite the large sequencing depth. Larger estimated clonotype richness was generally found for naive subsets than for memory subsets.

TCR CDR3 regions were amplified from genomic DNA by multiplex PCR using the deep immunoSEQ assay. For each cell subset, the extracted genomic DNA was distributed evenly across all wells of several immunoSEQ 96-well plates, and each plate served as one replicate. For sorted subsets, each replicate PCR was loaded with 200 ng genomic DNA, equivalent to 25,000 to 35,000 T cell genomes. Purified libraries were quantified with a Qubit 3.0 fluorometer, sized on a Bioanalyzer 2100, and re-quantified with the KAPA Library Quantification kit. Each immunoSEQ 96-well plate was sequenced on its own single-read 150-cycle Illumina NextSeq 550 flow cell. The authors' pipeline ran thus. Because the immunoSEQ output included only junctional sequences and no quality scores, the filtering could not be the same as the filtering used for full-length reads. To assign V/J genes and CDR3, sequences were annotated against IMGT germline references using PyIR, a Python wrapper for IgBLAST v1.9. Reads were filtered out if the reads had weak V/J assignments (E-value above 1e-6), no CDR3, stop codons, out-of-frame junctions, or ambiguous translated residues. A V3J clonotype was defined by an identical inferred V gene, J gene, and CDR3 amino acid sequence. Percentage overlap between repertoires was computed as shared unique clonotypes divided by the size of the smaller repertoire. Repertoire richness was assessed with RTK rarefaction, the Chao1 estimator, and Recon v2.1 estimates of unobserved clonotypes. OLGA was used to compute generation probabilities for all TCRbeta clonotypes that the gDNA method yielded from a few donors. The table was pulled from immuneACCESS by TCRdb, which kept in-frame rearrangements only. Such tables lose some clones; where checked, under half of the loss comes from unresolved V genes, and the rest has no known cause. The V and J calls and clone size are taken from that table; D and trimming were inferred from the DNA. The sample has approximately 810,000 clones on record, 85% to 95% of them singletons. 24% of the sample belongs to the ten largest clones.

On this clone itself: It has no known antigen specificity. Base qualities were left out, and no much larger clone turns up one base away.

The germline V gene (reference sequence) sets CDR1 to LNHDA and CDR2 to SQIVND. Including cysteine and phenylalanine, the CDR3 has 14 amino acids. Only the CDR3 portion is preserved as DNA: 42 bases, with reading frame beginning at the first base. From V the trimming removes 4 bases and from J it removes 1 base, while the gene matches leave 3 bases of the junction unaccounted for. CD8 naive samples were obtained by positive selection for CCR7 among CD45RO-negative cells, yielding a CD45RA+CCR7+ population from which TemRA cells were excluded. Healthy HIV-negative adults with no recently reported acute infections or vaccinations were included as donors. Only Caucasian adults living in Nashville, Tennessee, USA were represented among the donors. Blood was collected by leukapheresis, and PBMCs were isolated by Ficoll-Histopaque density gradient centrifugation and then cryopreserved in liquid nitrogen vapor phase. Purity and quantity of every magnetically sorted T cell population were checked by analytical flow cytometry. From each sorted fraction, genomic DNA was isolated and quantified by UV absorbance on a Nanodrop 2000c.

The sequenced sample was naive CD8+ T cells sorted from blood. The sample's cell subset or site label is to be understood as: CD45RA+CCR7+. This TCR was sampled from a young man in good health. The rearrangement joined TRBV19 to TRBJ1-1; TRBD1 fits 7 bases in the junction. At the DNA level, the sequence is TGTGCCAGTAGTAAACAGGGGAGGAACACTGAAGCTTTCTTT. This translates into CASSKQGRNTEAFF.